Sequencing of this T cell receptor (beta chain) was carried out in a study of blood T cell repertoires in COVID-19. In the original analysis: Quantification of nucleated cells was approximated via reference gene primer amplification. Generated by immunoSEQ multiplex PCR, the TCRdb table keeps only in-frame clones and is missing some. V, J and clone size reflect that table, while D and trimming were determined from the DNA. The table has roughly 200,000 clones, over 60% seen once. V lost 0 bases, J lost 5 bases, and 13 bases lay in between. CDR1 is GTSNPN, CDR2 SVGIG, per germline (reference sequence). The CDR3 spans 14 residues.

Sequenced sample: peripheral blood. The chain joins TRBV30 to TRBJ2-5; a weak D match, TRBD1 (6 bases). The sequence came from a woman between 70 and 85 years old with acute or convalescent COVID-19. The CDR3 region has the DNA TGTGCCTGGAGTGTACAGGGAATGAGGGAGACCCAGTACTTC. Its protein product is CAWSVQGMRETQYF.